This T cell receptor beta chain was sequenced during a study of blood T cell repertoires in COVID-19 (dated by TCRdb to about 2020). In the study overall: The collaborator samples originated in the United States, Italy and Spain and spanned the acute and convalescent phases of COVID-19. The material from the prospective study consisted of cDNA or gDNA derived from T cells, B-cell-depleted T cells, or PBMCs. Subjects who had been exposed to COVID-19, were actively infected with it, or had recovered from it provided the deeply sampled blood TCRbeta repertoires that made up the dataset. The repertoires were made available in a free public database intended to serve as a resource for research on the immune response to SARS-CoV-2. The samples were drawn from two sources: the first 160 participants of the ongoing ImmuneRACE study, and approximately 1,300 subjects contributed by 6 global collaborators. Nearly every sample came with metadata listing a de-identified subject ID, COVID-19 status, age in years and sex. Where available, HLA class I and class II types were taken from metadata supplied by the sample provider and were not determined by assay-based typing.

The germline V gene (reference sequence) gives CDR1 as MNHEY and CDR2 as SMNVEV. Including the terminal cysteine and phenylalanine, the CDR3 comprises 15 residues. The read is trimmed to its CDR3 DNA, 45 bases read in frame from base 1. Trimming leaves V shorter by 3 bases and J shorter by 4 bases, with the junction holding 5 bases beyond the gene matches. The immunoSEQ Assay, a bias-controlled multiplex PCR, was used to amplify TCRbeta CDR3 regions from genomic DNA. The authors processed their data as follows. Within the assay, amplification of reference gene primers was used to estimate how many nucleated cells each sample contained. Sequence reads were collapsed and filtered to measure the absolute abundance of every unique TCRbeta CDR3 rearrangement. Productive Simpson clonality was computed per sample as the square root of Simpson's diversity index over productive rearrangements. Imported from immuneACCESS, the table was reduced by TCRdb to in-frame sequences with V and J called. These copies leave out some clones; in studies compared against another copy, an unresolved V gene accounts for under half, and the cause of the remainder is not known. The D gene and trimming were derived from the DNA, and the V and J assignments and clone size from that table. Within this sample are about 140,000 clones, with about 76% of them counted one time only. Around 12% of the sample is taken by the ten largest.

On the study overall, not on this receptor specifically: Clinical and demographic metadata were provided uncurated, with the amount varying by source and participant.

Collaborating institutions collected whole blood in K2EDTA tubes following their own protocols. For TCRbeta analysis, collaborators shipped samples as frozen whole blood, isolated PBMCs, or DNA extracted from either of those sample types. On this clone itself: What antigen it recognizes has not been identified. Per-base quality was not reported, and no clone a single base away is much larger than it.

Sequences were obtained from peripheral blood. This chain is built from TRBV27 and TRBJ2-3, with 9 middle bases fitting TRBD1. This receptor was taken from a man older than 75 with acute or convalescent COVID-19. The CDR3 here reads CASSFSGTGSDTQYF. In nucleotides, the sequence is TGTGCCAGCAGTTTCTCCGGGACAGGGTCAGATACGCAGTATTTT.